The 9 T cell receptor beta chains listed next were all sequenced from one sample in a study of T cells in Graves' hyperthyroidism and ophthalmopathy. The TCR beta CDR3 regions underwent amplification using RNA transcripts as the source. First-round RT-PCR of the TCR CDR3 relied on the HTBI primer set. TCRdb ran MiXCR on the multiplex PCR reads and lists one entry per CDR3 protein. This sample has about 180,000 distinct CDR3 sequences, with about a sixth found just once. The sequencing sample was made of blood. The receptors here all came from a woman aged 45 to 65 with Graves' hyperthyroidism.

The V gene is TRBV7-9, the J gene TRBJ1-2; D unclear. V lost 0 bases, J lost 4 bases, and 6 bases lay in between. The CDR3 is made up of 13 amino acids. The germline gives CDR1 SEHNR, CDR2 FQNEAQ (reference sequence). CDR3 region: CASSLASFYGYTF. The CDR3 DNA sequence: TGTGCCAGCAGCTTAGCGTCCTTCTATGGCTACACCTTC.

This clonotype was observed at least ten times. The CDR3 reads CASTRGQADTEAFF. Here the CDR3 DNA reads TGTGCCAGCACCCGGGGACAGGCGGACACTGAAGCTTTCTTT. The V gene is TRBV27, the J gene TRBJ1-1; 8 bases agree with TRBD1. The germline V gene has CDR1 MNHEY and CDR2 SMNVEV (reference sequence). The CDR3 is made up of 14 amino acids. Trimming removed 7 bases from V and 3 bases from J; junction bases left unmatched: 7.

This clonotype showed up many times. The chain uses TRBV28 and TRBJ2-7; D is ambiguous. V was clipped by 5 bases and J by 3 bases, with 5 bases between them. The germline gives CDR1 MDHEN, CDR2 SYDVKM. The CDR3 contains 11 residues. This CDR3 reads CASSGYYEQYF. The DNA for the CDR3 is TGTGCCAGCAGTGGGTACTACGAGCAGTACTTC.

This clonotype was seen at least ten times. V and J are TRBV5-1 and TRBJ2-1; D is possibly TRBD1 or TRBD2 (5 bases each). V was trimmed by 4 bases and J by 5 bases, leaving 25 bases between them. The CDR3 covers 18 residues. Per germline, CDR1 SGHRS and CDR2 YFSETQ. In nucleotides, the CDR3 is TGCGCCAGCAGCGTAATATCCCGGGACGCCACACGGAACAATGAGCAGTTCTTC. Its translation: CASSVISRDATRNNEQFF. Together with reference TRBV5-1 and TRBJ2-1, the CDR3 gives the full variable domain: KAGVTQTPRYLIKTRGQQVTLSCSPISGHRSVSWYQQTPGQGLQFLFEYFSETQRNKGNFPGRFSGRQFSNSRSEMNVSTLELGDSALYLCASSVISRDATRNNEQFFGPGTRLTVL.

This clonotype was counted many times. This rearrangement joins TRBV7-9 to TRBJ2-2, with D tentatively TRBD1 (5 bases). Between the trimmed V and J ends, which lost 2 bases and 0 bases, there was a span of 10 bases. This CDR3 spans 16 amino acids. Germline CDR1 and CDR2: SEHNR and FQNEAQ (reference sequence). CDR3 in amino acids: CASSLQGLANTGELFF. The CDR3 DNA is TGTGCCAGCAGCTTACAGGGCCTAGCGAACACCGGGGAGCTGTTTTTT.

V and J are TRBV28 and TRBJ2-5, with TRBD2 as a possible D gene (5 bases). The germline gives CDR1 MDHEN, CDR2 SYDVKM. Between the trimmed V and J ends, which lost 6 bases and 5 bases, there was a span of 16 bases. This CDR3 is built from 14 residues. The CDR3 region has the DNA TGTGCCAGCAGACCTCCGGCGTCGGGGGAGACCCAGTACTTC. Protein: CASRPPASGETQYF. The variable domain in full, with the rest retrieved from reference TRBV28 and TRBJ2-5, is DVKVTQSSRYLVKRTGEKVFLECVQDMDHENMFWYRQDPGLGLRLIYFSYDVKMKEKGDIPEGYSVSREKKERFSLILESASTNQTSMYLCASRPPASGETQYFGPGTRLLVL.

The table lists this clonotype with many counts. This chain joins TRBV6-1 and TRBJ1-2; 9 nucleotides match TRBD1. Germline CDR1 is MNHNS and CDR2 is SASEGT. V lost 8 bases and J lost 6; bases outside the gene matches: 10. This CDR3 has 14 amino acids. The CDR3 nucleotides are TGTGCCAGCGGAGACAACAGGGGGCGGAATGGCTACACCTTC. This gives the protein CASGDNRGRNGYTF.

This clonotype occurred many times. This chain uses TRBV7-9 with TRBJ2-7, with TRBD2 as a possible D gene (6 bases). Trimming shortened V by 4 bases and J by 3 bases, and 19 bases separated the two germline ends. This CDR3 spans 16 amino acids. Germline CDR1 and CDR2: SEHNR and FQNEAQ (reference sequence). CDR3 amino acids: CASSSTEGWAYYEQYF. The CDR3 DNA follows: TGTGCCAGCAGCTCCACGGAGGGTTGGGCCTACTACGAGCAGTACTTC. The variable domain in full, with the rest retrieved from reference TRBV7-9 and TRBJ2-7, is DTGVSQNPRHKITKRGQNVTFRCDPISEHNRLYWYRQTLGQGPEFLTYFQNEAQLEKSRLLSDRFSAERPKGSFSTLEIQRTEQGDSAMYLCASSSTEGWAYYEQYFGPGTRLTVT.

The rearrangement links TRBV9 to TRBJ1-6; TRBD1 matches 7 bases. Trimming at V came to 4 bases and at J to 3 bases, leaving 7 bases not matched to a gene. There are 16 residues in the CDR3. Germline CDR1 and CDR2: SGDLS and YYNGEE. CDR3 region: CASSLKDRVYNSPLHF. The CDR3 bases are TGTGCCAGCAGCTTGAAAGACAGGGTCTATAATTCACCCCTCCACTTT.